This T cell receptor (beta chain) is from a study of blood T cell repertoires in COVID-19. Libraries were prepared by immunoSEQ multiplex PCR; TCRdb keeps only in-frame clonotypes and omits some of them. The data show some 300,000 clones, with about 90% seen just once and about 4.5% held by the top ten. This clonotype was sampled from a young woman with acute COVID-19. Material for sequencing was PBMCs or T cells enriched from blood (not recorded which).

The CDR3 DNA sequence: TGTGCCAGCAGGGACAGGAACACTGAAGCTTTCTTT. Amino acid sequence: CASRDRNTEAFF. V usage is TRBV12-3 or TRBV12-4 and J usage is TRBJ1-1, with D possibly TRBD1 on 6 matching bases. The CDR3 contains 12 residues. Trimming pared 6 bases from V and 1 base from J, leaving 6 bases between.